This T cell receptor beta chain was identified in a study of blood T cell repertoires in COVID-19. About the study: T cells, B-cell-depleted T cells, or PBMCs supplied cDNA or gDNA.

This clone was counted once. CDR1 is SGDLS and CDR2 is YYNGEE in the germline V gene. CDR3 length: 16 amino acids. With 1 base clipped from V and 5 bases from J, the junction kept 9 bases outside the gene matches. Produced via immunoSEQ multiplex PCR; TCRdb's table is partial and in-frame only. The sample lists about 150,000 clones, roughly nine tenths occurring once. The TCR was taken from an older woman with acute or convalescent COVID-19. The sample comprised peripheral blood. The chain recombines TRBV9 with TRBJ2-3; TRBD2 agrees at 8 bases. CDR3 coding DNA: TGTGCCAGCAGCGTAAGTAGCGGGGAGATGAAAGATACGCAGTATTTT. It codes for CASSVSSGEMKDTQYF.